The sequence of this T cell receptor beta chain was determined in a study of T cells in Graves' hyperthyroidism and ophthalmopathy. Study observations and caveats: A model of 13 V-J pairs discriminated ophthalmopathy from stable hyperthyroidism.

Germline assignment: CDR1 MDHEN and CDR2 SYDVKM. The CDR3 contains 16 residues. V lost 6 bases and J lost 1; bases outside the gene matches: 9. There are many counts of this clonotype. Its antigen remains unknown. Researchers took RNA transcripts and amplified the TCR beta CDR3 regions from them. RT-PCR in the first round (using the HTBI primer set) targeted the TCR CDR3. MiXCR, run by TCRdb on the multiplex PCR reads, gives a single entry per CDR3 protein. The table shows some 600,000 distinct CDR3 sequences, with roughly 14% occurring only once. Sequenced sample: blood. The origin of this receptor is a woman aged 30 to 39 with Graves' hyperthyroidism that later progressed to Graves' ophthalmopathy. This rearrangement joins TRBV28 to TRBJ1-3, with 7 bases fitting TRBD1. CDR3 sequence (DNA): TGTGCCAGCAGCCGGACGGGGACAGCGTCTGGAAACACCATATATTTT. Its protein product is CASSRTGTASGNTIYF.